These T cell receptor beta chains were read from a single sample in a study of T cells in Graves' hyperthyroidism and ophthalmopathy. TCRdb processed the multiplex PCR reads anew with MiXCR; each CDR3 protein has one entry. The repertoire holds approximately 400,000 distinct CDR3 sequences, 15% to 17% seen once, with just under 8% in the top ten. Sequencing was done on a sample of blood. The source of these receptors is a woman in her late teens or twenties with Graves' hyperthyroidism. The CDR3 runs from the conserved cysteine through the conserved F or W.

v_call,cdr3_length,j_call,cdr3_aa
TRBV30,13,TRBJ2-7,CAWSGIQGHEQYF
TRBV3-1,11,TRBJ2-3,CASSHYNTQYF
TRBV29-1,12,TRBJ2-1,CSVPLGVHEQFF
TRBV5-1,12,TRBJ2-1,CASSFRDNEQFF
TRBV6-1,16,TRBJ2-1,CASSDPGQGAYNEQFF
TRBV6-1,15,TRBJ2-1,CASSPARTTYNEQFF
TRBV20-1,14,TRBJ2-5,CSALQKGGWETQYF
TRBV20-1,15,TRBJ2-3,CSAISWREPTDTQYF
TRBV6-4,16,TRBJ2-2,CASSGTGDFATGELFF
TRBV18,15,TRBJ2-1,CASSPTGTGYNEQFF
TRBV5-1,15,TRBJ1-1,CASSRLSGTNTEALF
TRBV7-2,16,TRBJ2-1,CASSLGPTSGSGEQFF
TRBV20-1,14,TRBJ2-1,CSASRAGAVNEQFF
TRBV20-1,15,TRBJ2-1,CSARVTTRLYNEQFF
TRBV10-3,13,TRBJ1-2,CAISDLGFYGYTF
TRBV5-1,16,TRBJ2-7,CASSFSQGAFPYEQYF
TRBV7-2,14,TRBJ2-7,CASSFNQSPYEQYF
TRBV5-6,11,TRBJ2-5,CASSWRETQYF
TRBV28,15,TRBJ2-7,CASSQDPSGGYEQCF
TRBV7-6,14,TRBJ1-1,CASSLRAGGKDAFF
TRBV27,16,TRBJ1-2,CASTLIWGDRADGYTF
TRBV12-3/TRBV12-4,14,TRBJ2-7,CASSSWQGSYEQYF
TRBV3-1,15,TRBJ2-5,CASSTSWSHQETQYF
TRBV2,12,TRBJ1-5,CASTDSNQPQHF
TRBV20-1,13,TRBJ2-1,CSATILLANEQFF
TRBV6-1,16,TRBJ1-2,CASSKRRDSRPGGYTF
TRBV27,13,TRBJ2-7,CASSWREGYEQYF
TRBV28,13,TRBJ2-7,CASSWTGTYEQYF
TRBV19,16,TRBJ1-2,CASSIMVGQGNYGYTF
TRBV7-8,17,TRBJ2-1,CASSSNRGPSSYNEQFF
TRBV27,14,TRBJ2-5,CASSLLGVRETQYF
TRBV20-1,16,TRBJ2-2,CSARDRRGGNTGELFF
TRBV6-1,14,TRBJ2-4,CASSELTLGTVGYF
TRBV12-3/TRBV12-4,17,TRBJ2-5,CASSSGTKARRQETQYF
TRBV29-1,12,TRBJ2-7,CSGRGSSYEQYF
TRBV7-2,13,TRBJ1-5,CASSLRGSQPQHF
TRBV12-3/TRBV12-4,14,TRBJ1-2,CASSTNRDPYGYTF
TRBV20-1,12,TRBJ1-2,CSAGAGDYGYTF
TRBV18,14,TRBJ1-2,CASSPPTGTHGYTF
TRBV14,11,TRBJ1-1,CASRREGRAFF
TRBV30,13,TRBJ1-2,CAWSRPGGWGYTF
TRBV29-1,14,TRBJ2-5,CSAKADRGRGTQYF
TRBV3-1,13,TRBJ2-7,CASSRGQPYEQYF
TRBV6-1,15,TRBJ2-1,CASSIDGSSYNEQFF
TRBV2,12,TRBJ1-5,CASSGDNQPQHF
TRBV2,13,TRBJ2-2,CASSLTGLGELFF
TRBV15,17,TRBJ2-7,CATSREIGRTGGYEQYF
TRBV12-3/TRBV12-4,14,TRBJ2-2,CASSPASATGELFF
TRBV11-3,14,TRBJ2-7,CASSLAGLRYEQYF
TRBV27,15,TRBJ2-4,CASSSGTAGKNIQYF
TRBV20-1,19,TRBJ2-5,CSARGSAGTSGMPGETQYF
TRBV20-1,13,TRBJ1-5,CSASQGTNQPQHF